This T cell receptor beta chain was identified in a study of T-cell memory formation after mild COVID-19. This clonotype was recorded at least ten times. TCRdb re-called the 5' RACE reads with MiXCR, one entry per CDR3 protein. The data show a few hundred thousand distinct CDR3 sequences, roughly 19% seen once. The sample was PBMCs or a T cell subset sorted from them (not recorded which). This receptor was taken from a man aged 18 to 30 who had mild COVID-19 (a few samples of this study predate the infection). Cell type and time point are not known.

The DNA for the CDR3 is TGTGCCAGCAGCCTTGGACTAGCGGGGAACAATGAGCAGTTCTTC. As protein: CASSLGLAGNNEQFF. This sequence joins TRBV7-3 and TRBJ2-1, with 12 bases fitting TRBD2. This CDR3 has 15 amino acids. Germline values: CDR1 SGHTA, CDR2 FQGTGA. With 5 bases clipped from V and 5 bases from J, the junction kept 4 bases outside the gene matches.